Listed below are T cell receptor beta chains from one sample, sequenced in a study of post-analysis software for immune sequencing data. TCRdb processed the PCR reads anew with MiXCR; each CDR3 protein has one entry. The sample lists 700,000 to 800,000 distinct CDR3 sequences, about 32% occurring once. Material for sequencing was blood. The source of these receptors is a girl aged 10 to 17 with multiple sclerosis. The CDR3 runs from the conserved cysteine through the conserved F or W. A D gene is named only where the DNA matches it firmly. Some rows have no size entry. The others give once, few or many, or a class for an expanded clone.

cdr3_aa	cdr3_nt	d_call	j_call	clone_size	v_call
CASTDSTYNEQYF	TGTGCCAGCACGGACAGTACCTACAATGAGCAGTACTTC	NA	TRBJ2-5	NA	TRBV12-3/TRBV12-4
CASSQGSRGRTEAFF	TGCGCCAGCAGCCAAGGGAGCAGGGGGCGAACTGAAGCTTTCTTT	TRBD1	TRBJ1-1	NA	TRBV4-3
CASSQSWAATNEKLFF	TGCGCCAGCAGCCAATCCTGGGCTGCAACTAATGAAAAACTGTTTTTT	NA	TRBJ1-4	NA	TRBV4-1
CASSLAPGGHNEQFF	TGTGCCAGCAGCTTAGCTCCGGGGGGGCACAATGAGCAGTTCTTC	TRBD2	TRBJ2-1	NA	TRBV7-6
CSAKGLVLYNEQYF	TGCAGTGCGAAAGGACTAGTTCTCTACAATGAGCAGTACTTC	TRBD2	TRBJ2-7	NA	TRBV20-1
CASASGTSGGPPLFF	TGTGCCAGCGCCTCCGGGACTAGCGGGGGGCCGCCCCTGTTCTTC	TRBD2	TRBJ2-1	few	TRBV11-2
CSARVPDRVPEAFF	TGCAGTGCTAGAGTCCCCGACAGGGTCCCTGAAGCTTTCTTT	TRBD1	TRBJ1-1	NA	TRBV20-1
CASTNIIETQYF	TGTGCCAGCACCAATATCATAGAGACCCAGTACTTC	NA	TRBJ2-5	NA	TRBV28
CASSSTSGASYNEQFF	TGTGCCAGCAGCTCGACTAGCGGGGCCTCCTACAATGAGCAGTTCTTC	TRBD2	TRBJ2-1	many	TRBV7-2
CATSDLPTGAAGSYNEQFF	TGTGCCACCAGTGATTTGCCCACCGGCGCAGCCGGGTCATACAATGAGCAGTTCTTC	NA	TRBJ2-1	few	TRBV24-1
CASRRGWETQYF	TGTGCCAGCAGGAGGGGCTGGGAGACCCAGTACTTC	NA	TRBJ2-5	NA	TRBV12-3/TRBV12-4
CASSRVTGGYGYTF	TGCGCCAGCAGCCGAGTGACAGGGGGCTATGGCTACACCTTC	TRBD1	TRBJ1-2	few	TRBV5-1
CASSRGLGSNEQFF	TGTGCCAGCAGTCGGGGACTAGGTTCCAATGAGCAGTTCTTC	TRBD2	TRBJ2-1	few	TRBV7-7
CASRVSVMNTEAFF	TGCGCCAGCAGGGTATCAGTCATGAACACTGAAGCTTTCTTT	NA	TRBJ1-1	few	TRBV5-1
CASSPIGQDKFNEQCF	TGTGCCAGCAGCCCTATTGGACAGGATAAATTCAATGAGCAGTGCTTC	TRBD1	TRBJ2-1	NA	TRBV5-6
CASSFSPNQPQHF	TGTGCCAGCAGTTTCTCTCCTAATCAGCCCCAGCATTTT	NA	TRBJ1-5	few	TRBV12-3/TRBV12-4
CASSTDRRTYYGYTF	TGTGCCAGCAGCACGGACCGACGAACCTACTATGGCTACACCTTC	NA	TRBJ1-2	few	TRBV12-3/TRBV12-4
CASSNTQGNYGYTF	TGTGCCAGCAGCAACACCCAGGGGAACTATGGCTACACCTTC	NA	TRBJ1-2	NA	TRBV6-5
CASSYYGPGQYF	TGTGCCAGCAGTTACTACGGGCCGGGGCAGTACTTC	NA	TRBJ2-5	NA	TRBV6-6
CASSKLPDRVNYEQYF	TGTGCCAGCAGCAAGCTTCCGGACAGGGTAAACTACGAGCAGTACTTC	TRBD1	TRBJ2-7	NA	TRBV7-9
CSAHRTGGDEQYF	TGCAGTGCTCACCGGACAGGGGGTGACGAGCAGTACTTC	TRBD1	TRBJ2-7	NA	TRBV20-1
CASSLWVNQPQHF	TGTGCCAGCAGTTTGTGGGTCAATCAGCCCCAGCATTTT	NA	TRBJ1-5	NA	TRBV27
CSARDGATNTEAFF	TGCAGTGCTAGGGACGGGGCGACGAACACTGAAGCTTTCTTT	NA	TRBJ1-1	NA	TRBV20-1
CSARDSWAKNIQYF	TGCAGTGCCCGGGACAGTTGGGCCAAAAACATTCAGTACTTC	TRBD1	TRBJ2-4	few	TRBV20-1
CASSLANQETQYF	TGTGCCAGCAGCTTGGCAAACCAAGAGACCCAGTACTTC	NA	TRBJ2-5	few	TRBV5-5
CASSTGPNQPQHF	TGTGCTAGCTCAACGGGTCCCAATCAGCCCCAGCATTTT	NA	TRBJ1-5	NA	TRBV11-2